This T cell receptor (beta chain) was recovered during a study of blood T cell repertoires in COVID-19. Overall study context: Acute-phase and convalescent COVID-19 samples originated in the United States, Italy and Spain. PBMCs, B-cell-depleted T cells, or T cells were the source of the cDNA or gDNA that made up the material.

The CDR3 sequence is 15 residues long. Looked up from germline, CDR1 is SGDLS and CDR2 is YYNGEE. Trimming removed 5 bases from V and 0 bases from J, with 14 bases in between. Original analysis: From reference gene primer amplification, estimates of nucleated cell counts were derived. Produced via immunoSEQ multiplex PCR; TCRdb's table is partial and in-frame only. Clonal size and the V and J genes are those of that table, whereas D and trimming came from the DNA. The sample gives some 55,000 clones, about four fifths of which show up once; 1.9% is in the top ten. This TCR derives from a woman aged 55-70 years with acute or convalescent COVID-19. The sequenced material came from peripheral blood. The J gene is TRBJ1-2, the V gene TRBV9, with a tentative D call TRBD1 (5 bases). The CDR3 DNA reads as TGTGCCAGCAGTCCCTTGGGGCGATCTAACTATGGCTACACCTTC. This sequence encodes CASSPLGRSNYGYTF.